The 8 T cell receptor beta chains below all came from one sample that was sequenced in a study of vaccination effects on CD4 cells after COVID-19. The protocol was immunoSEQ multiplex PCR, while the TCRdb copy is restricted to in-frame clones and leaves out a portion. The sample has tens of thousands of clones; roughly 70% are singletons. Expansion of antigen-specific CD4+ T cells with viral peptide pools was carried out by the ViraFEST assay before sequencing. The authors isolated CD4+ T cells after around 9 days of culture. No vaccinee had earlier SARS-CoV-2 infection, and nucleocapsid antibodies were negative. No antigens are known for them. The source was CD4+ T cells from PBMCs cultured with SARS-CoV-2 spike peptides, collected before COVID-19 vaccination. The receptors come from a human donor who received a COVID-19 vaccine.

This clone showed up just a few times. Sequence at one end of the junction differs from germline and may be a read error. V gene TRBV10-3 combines with J gene TRBJ2-1, with D hard to call. This CDR3 comprises 13 residues. CDR1 and CDR2 from the germline V gene are ENHRY and SYGVKD. CDR3 protein: CAISEPKTPLILF. The CDR3, as DNA: TGTGCCATCAGTGAGCCTAAAACTCCCCTCATCCTCTTC.

J is TRBJ1-1 and V is TRBV28; D is uncertain. The germline gives CDR1 MDHEN, CDR2 SYDVKM. The CDR3 length is 11 residues. Trimming stripped 8 bases from V and 3 bases from J, with 7 bases between. The CDR3 here is CASGGYTEAFF. The CDR3 DNA reads as TGTGCCAGCGGAGGGTACACTGAAGCTTTCTTT.

This clone has a single count. The CDR3 spells CASSEERGEGPRGWGYTF. The CDR3 nucleotides read TGTGCCAGCAGTGAAGAACGTGGGGAGGGTCCGAGGGGCTGGGGCTACACCTTC. The rearrangement uses TRBV6-1 and TRBJ1-2; perhaps TRBD1 as D (5 bases). V dropped 1 base and J dropped 8 bases, with 26 bases sitting between them. CDR3 length equals 18 residues. Germline V gene lookup returns CDR1 MNHNS and CDR2 SASEGT.

This chain links TRBV18 with TRBJ1-1; no reliable D call. The CDR3 sequence is 14 residues long. The V end was cut by 2 bases, the J end by 3 bases, with 10 bases between. Germline loops: CDR1 KGHSH, CDR2 LQKENI. The CDR3, as DNA: TGTGCCAGCTCACCAGGGTTTTGGGACACTGAAGCTTTCTTT. This encodes CASSPGFWDTEAFF.

The chain has TRBV14 and TRBJ2-5, with D tentatively TRBD1 or TRBD2 (5 bases each). CDR1 is SGHDN and CDR2 is FVKESK in the germline V gene. With 4 bases removed from V and 7 bases from J, the gap between germline ends came to 16 bases. The CDR3 is made up of 14 amino acids. CDR3 coding DNA: TGTGCCAGCAGCCGCACAGGACCCGGAGGGACCCAGTACTTC. Protein sequence: CASSRTGPGGTQYF.

V usage is TRBV10-3 and J usage is TRBJ1-5; D perhaps matches TRBD1 (5 bases). This CDR3 spans 15 amino acids. Germline CDR1 is ENHRY and CDR2 is SYGVKD. Deletions cut 3 bases from V and 3 bases from J, with 12 bases between. The CDR3 loop reads CAISDGGATNQPQHF. The CDR3 DNA reads as TGTGCCATCAGTGATGGGGGAGCAACCAATCAGCCCCAGCATTTT.

V gene TRBV5-8 combines with J gene TRBJ2-3; D is uncertain. Trimming took off 4 bases at V and 6 bases at J, with 12 bases between the two ends. This CDR3 contains 13 residues. The germline V gene has CDR1 SGHTS and CDR2 YDEGEE. CDR3 in DNA: TGTGCCAGCAGCCCCCTTGGGGTCGATACGCAGTATTTT. Its translation: CASSPLGVDTQYF.

The DNA of the CDR3 is TGTGCCAGCACCTCAGGCAGCGGGGGCCGAAAACTGTTTTTT. This gives the protein CASTSGSGGRKLFF. This chain uses TRBV11-2 with TRBJ1-4, with D possibly TRBD1 on 6 matching bases. V was clipped by 7 bases and J by 10 bases, with 19 bases between them. The CDR3 covers 14 residues. The germline V gene encodes CDR1 SGHAT and CDR2 FQNNGV.